Listed below are T cell receptor beta chains from one sample, sequenced in a study of T cell repertoires in cytomegalovirus infection. From the reads, TCRdb called clonotypes with MiXCR, one entry per CDR3 protein. The sample lists tens of thousands of distinct CDR3 sequences, over 15% occurring once. These receptors' antigens are unknown. This sample comprised CD8+ T cells from cultured PBMCs, obtained from culture after CMV antigen stimulation. Receptor source: a human donor in good health (CMV status not recorded). Some clones in this sample may be carry-over from other donors' samples. Each CDR3 is given with its conserved first and last residue. A D gene is named only where the DNA matches it firmly. Some rows have no size entry. The others give once, few or many, or a class for an expanded clone.

J	size	V	D	DNA	CDR3
TRBJ2-7	-	TRBV19	TRBD1	TGTGCCAGTAGTATCCGACAGGGGCTTGGCGAGCAGTACTTC	CASSIRQGLGEQYF
TRBJ2-7	few	TRBV12-3/TRBV12-4	TRBD1	TGTGCCAGCAGTCCAACAGGGGCTCTCTTCGAGCAGTACTTC	CASSPTGALFEQYF
TRBJ1-2	few	TRBV6-6	TRBD1	TGTGCCAGCAGCGTAGAGGGACAGGGAAGCTTTAACTATGGCTACACCTTC	CASSVEGQGSFNYGYTF
TRBJ2-3	few	TRBV2	TRBD1	TGTGCCAGCCGGACCGGGACAGGGACCACAGATACGCAGTATTTT	CASRTGTGTTDTQYF
TRBJ2-1	-	TRBV7-9	-	TGTGCCAGCAGCTTAGGCGGCGGTGAGCAGTTCTTC	CASSLGGGEQFF
TRBJ1-2	-	TRBV28	-	TGTGCCAGCAGTTTGCAGGGTTGGGGCTACACCTTC	CASSLQGWGYTF
TRBJ1-2	few	TRBV6-5	TRBD1	TGTGCCAGCAGTCCCCAACAGGGGAAGTATGGCTACACCTTC	CASSPQQGKYGYTF
TRBJ2-3	-	TRBV20-1	-	TGCAGTGCAGGCCCGCGGACTCCGACCCCCACAGATACGCAGTATTTT	CSAGPRTPTPTDTQYF
TRBJ2-3	-	TRBV27	TRBD1	TGTGCCAGCAGTTTATACGGGACAGGGAACACAGATACGCAGTATTTT	CASSLYGTGNTDTQYF
TRBJ1-2	few	TRBV7-9	-	TGTGCCAGCAGCTTAAAAGGACCGTGCTATGGCTACACCTTC	CASSLKGPCYGYTF
TRBJ1-2	few	TRBV11-2	-	TGTGCCAGCCCCAGCCCAGGCCTCTATGGCTACACCTTC	CASPSPGLYGYTF
TRBJ2-1	-	TRBV4-2	TRBD2	TGTGCCAGCAGCCAACGAGGACTAGGATCCTACAATGAGCAGTTCTTC	CASSQRGLGSYNEQFF
TRBJ2-1	few	TRBV19	-	TGTGCCAGTAGTATTTCGGGGACCTACAATGAGCAGTTCTTC	CASSISGTYNEQFF
TRBJ2-1	-	TRBV2	TRBD2	TGTGCCAGCAGTGAAGGTGGGCTAGCGGAGAGCTCCTACAATGAGCAGTTCTTC	CASSEGGLAESSYNEQFF
TRBJ2-4	few	TRBV6-2/TRBV6-3	-	TGTGCCAGCAGTCGATCGGACGTAGAAAAAAACATTCAGTACTTC	CASSRSDVEKNIQYF
TRBJ2-3	few	TRBV7-2	-	TGTGCCAGCAGCTTAAGTCCGTTGGATACGCAGTATTTT	CASSLSPLDTQYF
TRBJ2-7	-	TRBV7-2	TRBD1	TGTGCCAGCAGCTTACGGGACAGGGGGCCACTATTCTACGAGCAGTACTTC	CASSLRDRGPLFYEQYF
TRBJ1-2	-	TRBV6-2/TRBV6-3	-	TGTGCCACCCAACAGGGATATGGCTACACCTTC	CATQQGYGYTF
TRBJ1-1	-	TRBV5-1	-	TGCGCCAGCAGCTTGAGGGGGGTGAGCATGAACACTGAAGCTTTCTTT	CASSLRGVSMNTEAFF
TRBJ1-1	-	TRBV7-9	-	TGTGCCAGCAGTCTTTTAAGTGGGACGGGCGACACTGAAGCTTTCTTT	CASSLLSGTGDTEAFF
TRBJ1-1	-	TRBV4-2	-	TGTGCCAGCAGCCCCCCAAACAGGGCCCCCGGGGACACTGAAGCTTTCTTT	CASSPPNRAPGDTEAFF
TRBJ1-1	-	TRBV12-3/TRBV12-4	TRBD1	TGTGCCAGCAGTTTACGGCGCAGGGGGGATGAAGCTTTCTTT	CASSLRRRGDEAFF
TRBJ1-2	few	TRBV6-2/TRBV6-3	-	TGTGCCAGCAGTTACAACCCTCGGACAGACGAATATGGCTACACCTTC	CASSYNPRTDEYGYTF
TRBJ1-4	-	TRBV7-9	-	TGTGCCAGCAGCGTAGACAGGACTAATGAAAAACTGTTTTTT	CASSVDRTNEKLFF
TRBJ2-6	-	TRBV7-9	TRBD1	TGTGCCAGCAGGCCGGGACAGGTAGCCGGGGCCAACGTCCTGACTTTC	CASRPGQVAGANVLTF
TRBJ1-1	few	TRBV5-6	-	TGTGCCAGCACCACTTTTGAGGGAGTAGGTACTGAAGCTTTCTTT	CASTTFEGVGTEAFF
TRBJ2-7	-	TRBV7-2	TRBD1	TGTGCCAGCAGCTTAGGCAGGGGGCCTATCGAGCAGTACTTC	CASSLGRGPIEQYF
TRBJ2-6	few	TRBV7-9	-	TGTGCCAGCAGCCCCCCCTGGGCTGGGGCCAACGTCCTGACTTTC	CASSPPWAGANVLTF
TRBJ2-5	-	TRBV7-3	TRBD2	TGTGCCAGCAGCCCTAGCGGGGGGGCCCAAGAGACCCAGTACTTC	CASSPSGGAQETQYF
TRBJ2-1	-	TRBV6-2/TRBV6-3	-	TGTGCCAGCAGTTTCCCTACAGGGCGGGGTAGCTCCTACAATGAGCAGTTCTTC	CASSFPTGRGSSYNEQFF
TRBJ1-5	-	TRBV7-8	-	TGTGCCAGCAGCTTCAACAGCGCTGGGCCCCAGCATTTT	CASSFNSAGPQHF
TRBJ1-5	few	TRBV7-6	-	TGTGCCAGCAGCTTAGGCCCCCATCAGCCCCAGCATTTT	CASSLGPHQPQHF
TRBJ2-2	-	TRBV5-4	-	TGTGCCAGCAGTCCGCAGGGGACGGGGGAGCTGTTTTTT	CASSPQGTGELFF
TRBJ2-1	few	TRBV15	-	TGTGCCACCAGCAGAGCTCGTAGCGGCTACTACAATGAGCAGTTCTTC	CATSRARSGYYNEQFF
TRBJ2-3	few	TRBV7-2	TRBD1	TGTGCCACTTCCGGGACAGACTGGACAGATACGCAGTATTTT	CATSGTDWTDTQYF
TRBJ2-1	-	TRBV28	-	TGTGCCAGCAGGTGGGGATCCGCTTACAATGAGCAGTTCTTC	CASRWGSAYNEQFF
TRBJ2-7	many	TRBV24-1	-	TGTGCCACCGCCTCGGGGAGCTCCTACGAGCAGTACTTC	CATASGSSYEQYF
TRBJ2-5	few	TRBV7-9	TRBD2	TGTGCCAGCAGCGTTCAGCGACTAGCACGCCAAGAGACCCAGTACTTC	CASSVQRLARQETQYF
TRBJ1-2	few	TRBV12-3/TRBV12-4	-	TGTGCCAGCAGCCCTAGGCAGGCAGCTAACTATGGCTACACCTTC	CASSPRQAANYGYTF
TRBJ2-7	-	TRBV24-1	-	TGTGCCACCAGTGTCCCGGGGAATGGCGAGCAGTACTTC	CATSVPGNGEQYF
TRBJ2-2	few	TRBV7-8	-	TGTGCCAGCAGCTTAGTGAGCCCGGCCGACGGGGAGCTGTTTTTT	CASSLVSPADGELFF
TRBJ2-5	-	TRBV7-8	-	TGTGCCAGCAGCGCGGGGACGGGGGCGGTTGAGACCCAGTACTTC	CASSAGTGAVETQYF
TRBJ2-7	few	TRBV7-2	-	TGTGCCAGCAGCCTAGGGAGGCACGAGCAGTACTTC	CASSLGRHEQYF
TRBJ2-7	few	TRBV11-2	TRBD1	TGTGCCAGCAGCTTAGATCAACAGGGGGGCTACGAGCAGTACTTC	CASSLDQQGGYEQYF
TRBJ1-1	few	TRBV28	-	TGTGCCAGCGGCTACTTACAGGGTGCCAAGAGTCGAGCTTTCTTT	CASGYLQGAKSRAFF
TRBJ2-3	-	TRBV4-3	-	TGCGCCAGCAGCCAAGTTTCTTATGGGTTGTCCCCCTCAGATACGCAGTATTTT	CASSQVSYGLSPSDTQYF
TRBJ2-5	-	TRBV7-6	TRBD2	TGTGCCAGCAGCTTAGTACTAGCGGGAGAAGAGACCCAGTACTTC	CASSLVLAGEETQYF
TRBJ1-2	-	TRBV20-1	TRBD1	TGCAGTGCTAGCGACCTAATCGGGACAGGGCTAGGCTACACCTTC	CSASDLIGTGLGYTF